A single sample gave rise to the 19 T cell receptor beta chains below, sequenced in a study of post-analysis software for immune sequencing data. Notes on the study in general: Comparison of patients with controls showed five TRBV segments more frequent in patients, TRBV5-6, TRBV5-1 and TRBV20-1 among them.

No cognate antigen is known for these TCRs. Unique molecular identifiers were carried by the TCR beta cDNA libraries. TCRdb reanalysed the PCR reads using MiXCR and keeps one entry per CDR3 protein. The profile shows about 570,000 distinct CDR3 sequences, around 36% of them singletons. The sequenced sample was blood. These receptors were taken from a girl aged 2-17 years with multiple sclerosis.

This clonotype was counted at least ten times. The chain joins TRBV29-1 to TRBJ2-5; possible D gene TRBD1, 5 bases. V lost 4 bases to trimming and J lost 1 base, with 7 bases between them. The germline CDR1 and CDR2 sequences are SQVTM and ANQGSEA. The CDR3 length is 12 residues. The CDR3 is CSVGGGQETQYF. CDR3 nucleotides: TGCAGCGTTGGGGGCGGCCAAGAGACCCAGTACTTC.

The V gene is TRBV10-3, the J gene TRBJ1-1, with D possibly TRBD1 on 5 matching bases. CDR3 size: 15 residues. The germline V gene encodes CDR1 ENHRY and CDR2 SYGVKD. Deletions cut 2 bases from V and 0 bases from J, with 10 bases between. The CDR3 reads CAISERGPVNTEAFF. CDR3 DNA sequence: TGTGCCATCAGTGAGCGGGGACCCGTGAACACTGAAGCTTTCTTT.

The chain is built from TRBV5-1 and TRBJ2-4; TRBD1 might be the D (6 bases). The germline V gene has CDR1 SGHRS and CDR2 YFSETQ. Trimming cost V 2 bases and J 0 bases, with 12 bases left between them. CDR3 length: 16 residues. CDR3 nucleotides: TGCGCCAGCAGCTTCACCGGGACACTAGCCAAAAACATTCAGTACTTC. Translating gives CASSFTGTLAKNIQYF.

V is TRBV7-9 and J is TRBJ2-3; D ambiguous. The V and J ends lost 1 base and 0 bases respectively, with 8 bases between them. The CDR3 consists of 15 residues. Germline V lookup: CDR1 SEHNR, CDR2 FQNEAQ (reference sequence). As DNA, the CDR3 is TGTGCCAGCAGCTTAGTGGCAGAAAGCACAGATACGCAGTATTTT. Protein product: CASSLVAESTDTQYF.

The rearrangement links TRBV29-1 to TRBJ2-3; no firm D call. CDR1 is SQVTM, CDR2 ANQGSEA, per germline. The CDR3 is made up of 14 amino acids. With 1 base removed from V and 4 bases from J, the gap between germline ends came to 12 bases. The CDR3 sequence: CSVEVLTLADTQYF. The CDR3 DNA sequence: TGCAGCGTTGAAGTCTTAACGTTGGCAGATACGCAGTATTTT.

In the case of this clonotype: A read error is possible here, since a much larger clone lies one base away. V usage is TRBV5-1 and J usage is TRBJ2-7; perhaps TRBD2 as D (6 bases). This CDR3 is built from 15 residues. Germline CDR1 and CDR2: SGHRS and YFSETQ. In DNA, the CDR3 is TGCGCCAACAGCTTGGAGTGGGGACTCTCCTACGAGCAGTACTTC. Its protein product is CANSLEWGLSYEQYF.

V usage is TRBV24-1 and J usage is TRBJ2-1; TRBD2 agrees at 7 bases. The J segment lost 8 bases and the V segment lost 0 bases, leaving 9 bases of the junction unmatched. Germline loops: CDR1 KGHDR, CDR2 SFDVKD. The length of the CDR3 is 16 residues. As DNA, the CDR3 is TGTGCCACCAGTGATTTGCCGCGGGGGAAAATCTATGAGCAGTTCTTC. Translating it yields CATSDLPRGKIYEQFF.

The genes are TRBV20-1 and TRBJ2-7; unclear D gene. Trimming cost V 3 bases and J 3 bases, with 15 bases left between them. Germline CDR1 DFQATT, CDR2 SNEGSKA (reference sequence). This CDR3 region has 14 residues. The CDR3 DNA reads TGCAGTGCTAGCTACCCAACCAGCTACTACGAGCAGTACTTC. Its translation is CSASYPTSYYEQYF.

This clonotype was recorded a few times. The V gene is TRBV20-1, the J gene TRBJ1-2; D may be TRBD1 (5 bases). The germline V gene has CDR1 DFQATT and CDR2 SNEGSKA (reference sequence). This CDR3 contains 14 residues. V was clipped by 0 bases and J by 5 bases, with 13 bases between them. The CDR3 loop is CSARDPGQGYGYTF. The CDR3 DNA reads TGCAGTGCTAGAGATCCAGGGCAAGGGTATGGCTACACCTTC.

The gene calls are TRBV7-9 and TRBJ2-7; either TRBD1 or TRBD2 may fit D (5 bases each). Germline V gives CDR1 SEHNR, CDR2 FQNEAQ (reference sequence). The ends were cut back, 3 bases at V and 3 bases at J, with 9 bases in the middle. This CDR3 spans 13 amino acids. The CDR3, as DNA: TGTGCCAGCAGCTTTGGGGACGGCTACGAGCAGTACTTC. It specifies CASSFGDGYEQYF.

The rearrangement links TRBV10-3 to TRBJ2-3; D unresolved. This CDR3 is 14 amino acids long. V dropped 2 bases and J dropped 0 bases, with 6 bases sitting between them. The V gene's germline CDR1 is ENHRY and CDR2 SYGVKD. The CDR3 region has the DNA TGTGCCATCAGTGAGGGGGATAGCACAGATACGCAGTATTTT. Encoded protein: CAISEGDSTDTQYF.

The genes are TRBV20-1 and TRBJ1-1; tentative D call: TRBD1 (5 bases). Trimming shortened V by 0 bases and J by 6 bases, and 14 bases separated the two germline ends. Germline V gene sequence: CDR1 DFQATT, CDR2 SNEGSKA (reference sequence). The CDR3 has 14 amino acids. The CDR3 DNA follows: TGCAGTGCTAGAGATCCTCAGGGTGTCGCTGAAGCTTTCTTT. Translated, it gives CSARDPQGVAEAFF.

In its sample, this clonotype was seen a few times. The chain is built from TRBV24-1 and TRBJ2-3; TRBD1 matches at 8 bases. The CDR3 extends over 16 amino acids. Germline assignment: CDR1 KGHDR and CDR2 SFDVKD. V lost 3 bases, J lost 4 bases, and 8 bases stayed unmatched. In DNA, the CDR3 is TGTGCCACCAGTGATCGCACAGGGGGAAGACCAGATACGCAGTATTTT. It specifies CATSDRTGGRPDTQYF.

This chain connects TRBV2 to TRBJ2-1; TRBD1 agrees at 7 bases. The V segment lost 6 bases and the J segment 2 bases; nucleotides outside the gene matches: 7. This CDR3 region has 15 residues. CDR1 SNHLY and CDR2 FYNNEI come from the germline V gene. This CDR3 reads CASSTGTATYNEQFF. The CDR3 region has the DNA TGTGCCAGCAGCACCGGGACAGCTACCTACAATGAGCAGTTCTTC.

This chain uses TRBV4-1 with TRBJ2-5; 15 nucleotides align to TRBD2. The CDR3 totals 17 residues. Germline V lookup: CDR1 MGHRA, CDR2 YSYEKL. The ends lost 1 base at V and 7 bases at J; junction bases unmatched: 7. CDR3 bases: TGCGCCAGCAGCCAAGGGACTAGCGGGGGGGCCAGCGGGACCCAGTACTTC. It translates to CASSQGTSGGASGTQYF.

This chain uses TRBV27 with TRBJ2-5, with 12 bases lining up with TRBD1. Germline-derived CDR1 and CDR2 are MNHEY and SMNVEV (reference sequence). This CDR3 has 17 residues. With 3 bases clipped from V and 10 bases from J, the junction kept 15 bases outside the gene matches. The CDR3: CASSFRGTGGARVGQYF. The CDR3 DNA reads TGTGCCAGCAGTTTCCGCGGGACAGGGGGCGCGCGGGTGGGCCAGTACTTC.

This clonotype has only a few counts. The CDR3 DNA reads as TGTGCCAGCAGTGAAGCGACCAGGTTTAGCAATCAGCCCCAGCATTTT. Protein: CASSEATRFSNQPQHF. The chain employs TRBV6-1 and TRBJ1-5; D unclear. Germline V CDR1 and CDR2: MNHNS, SASEGT. This CDR3 has 16 amino acids. Trimming removed 0 bases at V and 0 bases at J, with 9 bases between.

This chain joins TRBV9 and TRBJ2-2; TRBD2 aligns across 7 bases. This CDR3 region has 14 residues. Trimming cost V 4 bases and J 6 bases; bases outside gene matches: 6. CDR1 and CDR2 (germline): SGDLS, YYNGEE. CDR3 protein: CASSTQGLAGELFF. CDR3 bases: TGTGCCAGCAGCACCCAAGGACTAGCCGGGGAGCTGTTTTTT.

This clonotype was seen a handful of times. The CDR3 spells CASKGAIDHTQYF. DNA of the CDR3: TGTGCCAGCAAGGGGGCCATTGATCATACGCAGTATTTT. The chain couples TRBV28 to TRBJ2-3; TRBD1 agrees at 7 bases. The V gene's germline CDR1 is MDHEN and CDR2 SYDVKM. Unmatched junction bases numbered 8, after V lost 7 bases and J lost 7 bases. The CDR3 spans 13 residues.